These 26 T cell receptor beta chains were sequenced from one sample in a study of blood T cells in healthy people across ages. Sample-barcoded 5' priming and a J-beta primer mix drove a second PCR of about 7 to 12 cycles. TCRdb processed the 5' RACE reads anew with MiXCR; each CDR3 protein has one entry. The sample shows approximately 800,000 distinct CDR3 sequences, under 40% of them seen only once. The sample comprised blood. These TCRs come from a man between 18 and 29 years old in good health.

The CDR3 spells CSARDRTTHGDSYNEQFF. The CDR3, as DNA: TGCAGTGCTAGAGATCGAACTACCCACGGAGACTCCTACAATGAGCAGTTCTTC. The chain carries TRBV20-1 and TRBJ2-1, with D unresolved. CDR3 length: 18 residues. Germline V gene data show CDR1 as DFQATT and CDR2 as SNEGSKA (reference sequence). V lost 0 bases and J 0 bases, leaving 18 bases between the germline ends.

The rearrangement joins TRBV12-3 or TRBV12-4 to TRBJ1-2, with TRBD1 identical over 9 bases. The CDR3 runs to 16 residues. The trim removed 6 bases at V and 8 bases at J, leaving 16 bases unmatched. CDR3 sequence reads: CASSPTPGQGSRGYTF. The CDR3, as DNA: TGTGCCAGCAGCCCCACCCCGGGACAGGGTTCAAGAGGCTACACCTTC.

The CDR3 DNA sequence: TGTGCCAGTCGGGATGAGGGCCTCATGAACACTGAAGCTTTCTTT. It encodes CASRDEGLMNTEAFF. This chain uses TRBV27 with TRBJ1-1; D remains unclear. Germline V lookup: CDR1 MNHEY, CDR2 SMNVEV (reference sequence). The CDR3 has 15 amino acids. Trimming stripped 9 bases from V and 0 bases from J, with 17 bases between.

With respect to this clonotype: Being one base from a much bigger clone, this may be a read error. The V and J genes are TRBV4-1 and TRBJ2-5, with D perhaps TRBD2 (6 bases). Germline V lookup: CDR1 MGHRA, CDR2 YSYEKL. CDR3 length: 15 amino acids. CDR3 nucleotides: TGCGCCAGCAACCAACCTGGGACTTTACAAGAGACCCAGTACTTC. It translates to CASNQPGTLQETQYF.

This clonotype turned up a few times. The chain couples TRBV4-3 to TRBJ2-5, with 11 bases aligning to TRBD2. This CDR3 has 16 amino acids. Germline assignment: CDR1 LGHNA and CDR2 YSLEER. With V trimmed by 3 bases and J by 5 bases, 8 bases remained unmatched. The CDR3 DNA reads TGCGCCAGCAGCCAGCTGCTAGCGGGGGGACTCGAGACCCAGTACTTC. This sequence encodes CASSQLLAGGLETQYF.

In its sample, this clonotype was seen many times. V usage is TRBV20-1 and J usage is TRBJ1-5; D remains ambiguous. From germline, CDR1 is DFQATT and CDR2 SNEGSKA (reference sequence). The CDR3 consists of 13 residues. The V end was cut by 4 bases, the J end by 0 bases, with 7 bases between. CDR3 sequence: CSAKDTSNQPQHF. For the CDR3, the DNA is TGCAGTGCTAAAGACACTAGCAATCAGCCCCAGCATTTT.

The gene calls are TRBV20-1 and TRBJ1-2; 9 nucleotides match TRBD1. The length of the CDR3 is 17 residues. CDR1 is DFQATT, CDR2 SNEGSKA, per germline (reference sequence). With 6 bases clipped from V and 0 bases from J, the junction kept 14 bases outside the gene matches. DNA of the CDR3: TGCAGTGCCCCGCCCCAATCAGGGACAGGGTCTAACTATGGCTACACCTTC. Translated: CSAPPQSGTGSNYGYTF.

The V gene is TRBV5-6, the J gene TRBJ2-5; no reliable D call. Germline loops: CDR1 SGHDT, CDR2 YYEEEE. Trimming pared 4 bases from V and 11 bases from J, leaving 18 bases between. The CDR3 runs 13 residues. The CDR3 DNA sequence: TGTGCCAGCAGCGTTGGTAAACGGAATGAGCAGTACTTC. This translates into CASSVGKRNEQYF.

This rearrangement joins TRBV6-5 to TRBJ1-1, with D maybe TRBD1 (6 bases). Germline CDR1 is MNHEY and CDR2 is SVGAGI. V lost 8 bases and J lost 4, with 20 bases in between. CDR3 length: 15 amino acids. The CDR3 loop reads CASWGGQGTSTEAFF. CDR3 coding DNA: TGTGCCAGCTGGGGAGGGCAGGGGACCAGCACTGAAGCTTTCTTT.

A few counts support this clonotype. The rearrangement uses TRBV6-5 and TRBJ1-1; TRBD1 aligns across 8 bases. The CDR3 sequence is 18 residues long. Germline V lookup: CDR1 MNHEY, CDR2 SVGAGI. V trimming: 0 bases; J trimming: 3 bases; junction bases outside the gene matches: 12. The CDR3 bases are TGTGCCAGCAGTTACTCGAGGCAGGGGGCGCGTAGGGACACTGAAGCTTTCTTT. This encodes CASSYSRQGARRDTEAFF.

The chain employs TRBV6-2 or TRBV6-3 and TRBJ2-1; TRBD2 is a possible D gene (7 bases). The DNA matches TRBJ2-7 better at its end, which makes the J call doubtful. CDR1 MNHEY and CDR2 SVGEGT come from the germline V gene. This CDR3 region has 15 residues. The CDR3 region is CASSIERGGINEQYF. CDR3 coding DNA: TGTGCCAGCAGCATTGAGAGGGGGGGGATCAATGAGCAGTACTTC.

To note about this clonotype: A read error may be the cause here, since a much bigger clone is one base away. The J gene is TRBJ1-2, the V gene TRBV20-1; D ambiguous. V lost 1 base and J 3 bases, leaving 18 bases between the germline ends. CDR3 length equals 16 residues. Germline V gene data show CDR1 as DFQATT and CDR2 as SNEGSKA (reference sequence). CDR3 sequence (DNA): TGCAGTGCTAGAGCGCCCGTAACCCAAGTGGACTATGGCTACACCTTC. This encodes CSARAPVTQVDYGYTF.

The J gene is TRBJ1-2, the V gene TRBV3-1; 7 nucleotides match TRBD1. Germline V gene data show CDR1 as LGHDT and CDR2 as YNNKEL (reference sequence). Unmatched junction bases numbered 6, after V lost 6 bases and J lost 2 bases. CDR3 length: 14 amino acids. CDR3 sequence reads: CASRGQRNNYGYTF. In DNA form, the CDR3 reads TGTGCCAGCAGGGGACAGCGGAACAACTATGGCTACACCTTC.

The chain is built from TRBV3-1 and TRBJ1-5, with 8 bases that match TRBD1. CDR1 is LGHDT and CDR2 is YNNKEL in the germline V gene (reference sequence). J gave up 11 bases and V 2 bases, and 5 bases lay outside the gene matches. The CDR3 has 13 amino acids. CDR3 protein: CASSQSGTGTQHF. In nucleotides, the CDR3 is TGTGCCAGCAGCCAATCCGGGACAGGTACCCAGCATTTT.

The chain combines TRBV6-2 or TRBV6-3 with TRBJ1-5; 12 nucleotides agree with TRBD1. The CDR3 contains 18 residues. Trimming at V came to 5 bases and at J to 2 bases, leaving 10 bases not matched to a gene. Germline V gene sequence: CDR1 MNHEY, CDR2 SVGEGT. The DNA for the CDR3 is TGTGCCAGCAGTAAACGGGACAGGGGGCGCGAAGGCAATCAGCCCCAGCATTTT. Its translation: CASSKRDRGREGNQPQHF.

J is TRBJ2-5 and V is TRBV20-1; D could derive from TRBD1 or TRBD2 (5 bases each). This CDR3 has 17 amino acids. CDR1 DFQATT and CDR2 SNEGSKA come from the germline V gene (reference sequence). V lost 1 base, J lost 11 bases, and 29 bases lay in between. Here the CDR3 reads CSARVEGDRAKDTEQYF. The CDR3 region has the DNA TGCAGTGCTAGAGTGGAAGGGGACCGCGCGAAAGATACTGAGCAGTACTTC.

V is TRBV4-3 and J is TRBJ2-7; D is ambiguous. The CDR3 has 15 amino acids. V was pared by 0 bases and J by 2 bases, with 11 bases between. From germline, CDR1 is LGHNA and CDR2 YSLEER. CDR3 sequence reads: CASSQEFLGTYEQYF. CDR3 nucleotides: TGCGCCAGCAGCCAAGAGTTCTTGGGGACCTACGAGCAGTACTTC.

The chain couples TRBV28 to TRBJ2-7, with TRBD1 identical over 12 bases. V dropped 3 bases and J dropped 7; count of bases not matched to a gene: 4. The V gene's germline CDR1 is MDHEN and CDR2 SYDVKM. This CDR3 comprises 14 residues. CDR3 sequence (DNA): TGTGCCAGCAGTTTGGGACAGGGGGCCGGGGAGCAGTACTTC. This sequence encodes CASSLGQGAGEQYF. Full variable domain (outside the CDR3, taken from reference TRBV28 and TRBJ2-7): DVKVTQSSRYLVKRTGEKVFLECVQDMDHENMFWYRQDPGLGLRLIYFSYDVKMKEKGDIPEGYSVSREKKERFSLILESASTNQTSMYLCASSLGQGAGEQYFGPGTRLTVT.

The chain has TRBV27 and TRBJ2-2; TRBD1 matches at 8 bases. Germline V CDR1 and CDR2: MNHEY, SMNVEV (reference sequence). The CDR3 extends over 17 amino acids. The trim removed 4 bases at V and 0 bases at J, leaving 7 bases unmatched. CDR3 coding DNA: TGTGCCAGCAGTTGGTGGGCAGGGGGCCCGAACACCGGGGAGCTGTTTTTT. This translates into CASSWWAGGPNTGELFF.

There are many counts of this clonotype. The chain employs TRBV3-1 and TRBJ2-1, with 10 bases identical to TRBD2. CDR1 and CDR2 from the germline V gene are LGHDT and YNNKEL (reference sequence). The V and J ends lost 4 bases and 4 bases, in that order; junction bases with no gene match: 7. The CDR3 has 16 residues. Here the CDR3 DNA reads TGTGCCAGCAGCCCCTCTAGCGGGGGCCTTTACAATGAGCAGTTCTTC. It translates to CASSPSSGGLYNEQFF.

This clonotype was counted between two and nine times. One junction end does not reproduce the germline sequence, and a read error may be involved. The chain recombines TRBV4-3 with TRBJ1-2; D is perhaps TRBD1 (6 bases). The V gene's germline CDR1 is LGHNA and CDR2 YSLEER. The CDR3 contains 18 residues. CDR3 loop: CASSQEDGRGGTNYGYTF. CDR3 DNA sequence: TGCGCCAGCAGCCAAGAGGATGGCAGGGGTGGAACTAACTATGGATACACCTTC.

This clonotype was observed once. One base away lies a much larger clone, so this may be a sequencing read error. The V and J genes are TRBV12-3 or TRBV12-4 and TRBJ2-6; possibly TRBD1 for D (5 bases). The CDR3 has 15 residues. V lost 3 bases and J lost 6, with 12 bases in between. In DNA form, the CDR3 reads TGTGCCAGCAGTTTGGAGACAGAGGCGGCCAACGTCCTGACTTTC. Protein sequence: CASSLETEAANVLTF.

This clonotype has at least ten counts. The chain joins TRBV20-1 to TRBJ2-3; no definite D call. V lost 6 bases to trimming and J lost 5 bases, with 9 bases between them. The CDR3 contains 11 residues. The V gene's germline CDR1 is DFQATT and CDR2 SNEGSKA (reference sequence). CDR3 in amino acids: CSAEARDTQYF. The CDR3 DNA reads TGCAGTGCCGAGGCGAGAGATACGCAGTATTTT.

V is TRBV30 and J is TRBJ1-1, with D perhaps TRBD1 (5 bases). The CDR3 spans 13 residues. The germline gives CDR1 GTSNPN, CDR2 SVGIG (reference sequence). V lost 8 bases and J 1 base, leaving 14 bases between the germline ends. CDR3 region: CAGKGRGNTEAFF. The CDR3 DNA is TGTGCCGGAAAGGGACGGGGGAACACTGAAGCTTTCTTT.

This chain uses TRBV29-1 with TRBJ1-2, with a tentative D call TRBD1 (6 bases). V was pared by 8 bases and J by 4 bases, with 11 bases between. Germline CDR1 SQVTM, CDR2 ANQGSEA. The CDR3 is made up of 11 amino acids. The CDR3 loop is CSSRGAYGYTF. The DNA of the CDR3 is TGCAGCTCCCGGGGGGCCTATGGCTACACCTTC.

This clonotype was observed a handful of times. The CDR3 here is CASSVSATSGNYGYTF. The CDR3, as DNA: TGTGCCAGCAGCGTAAGCGCCACCTCGGGGAACTATGGCTACACCTTC. V usage is TRBV7-2 and J usage is TRBJ1-2; no definite D call. The germline CDR1 and CDR2 sequences are SGHTA and FQGNSA. The CDR3 extends over 16 amino acids. The V gene lost 5 bases and the J gene lost 2 bases, with 18 bases spanning the gap. Supplemented by reference TRBV7-2 and TRBJ1-2, the full variable domain reads GAGVSQSPSNKVTEKGKDVELRCDPISGHTALYWYRQSLGQGLEFLIYFQGNSAPDKSGLPSDRFSAERTGGSVSTLTIQRTQQEDSAVYLCASSVSATSGNYGYTFGSGTRLTVV.